This is a list of T cell receptor beta chains from one sample in a study of Graves' ophthalmopathy and Graves' hyperthyroidism. One entry per CDR3 protein, called by TCRdb with MiXCR from the multiplex PCR reads. The sample yields a few hundred thousand distinct CDR3 sequences, roughly a sixth seen once. The sequenced sample was peripheral blood. These receptor sequences come from an adult man with Graves' ophthalmopathy. Both conserved end residues are part of each CDR3. Fields, in order: D gene, V gene, J gene, CDR3 protein. The D gene is left open where the match is weak.

d_call: -
v_call: TRBV20-1
j_call: TRBJ1-2
cdr3_aa: CSASRGQDYGYTF

d_call: TRBD2
v_call: TRBV12-3/TRBV12-4
j_call: TRBJ2-5
cdr3_aa: CASSSLAGGQETQYF

d_call: -
v_call: TRBV30
j_call: TRBJ1-1
cdr3_aa: CAWSRGVGTEAFF

d_call: -
v_call: TRBV15
j_call: TRBJ1-5
cdr3_aa: CATSARGLGVGNQPQHF

d_call: TRBD2
v_call: TRBV10-3
j_call: TRBJ2-2
cdr3_aa: CAIRERGNTGELFF

d_call: -
v_call: TRBV29-1
j_call: TRBJ2-7
cdr3_aa: CSVVGDEQYF

d_call: TRBD1
v_call: TRBV4-3
j_call: TRBJ1-1
cdr3_aa: CASSHQSGTGATEAFF

d_call: -
v_call: TRBV11-1
j_call: TRBJ2-6
cdr3_aa: CASSPRGATGGANVLTF

d_call: TRBD2
v_call: TRBV6-2/TRBV6-3
j_call: TRBJ2-7
cdr3_aa: CASSYSPESGGHYGEQYF

d_call: -
v_call: TRBV20-1
j_call: TRBJ1-2
cdr3_aa: CRDSSGGDGYTF

d_call: -
v_call: TRBV6-1
j_call: TRBJ1-5
cdr3_aa: CASSNLKDQPQHF

d_call: -
v_call: TRBV12-3/TRBV12-4
j_call: TRBJ2-2
cdr3_aa: CASITRTNTGELFF

d_call: -
v_call: TRBV30
j_call: TRBJ1-1
cdr3_aa: CAWSVLMGTEAFF

d_call: -
v_call: TRBV27
j_call: TRBJ2-7
cdr3_aa: CASSLRAGAGDEQYF

d_call: TRBD1
v_call: TRBV20-1
j_call: TRBJ2-5
cdr3_aa: CSATRDSQETQYF

d_call: -
v_call: TRBV20-1
j_call: TRBJ2-7
cdr3_aa: CSARPTGRSTYEQYF

d_call: -
v_call: TRBV28
j_call: TRBJ1-2
cdr3_aa: CASSLPLGHYTF

d_call: TRBD1
v_call: TRBV7-8
j_call: TRBJ2-7
cdr3_aa: CASSSGTGTEEQYF

d_call: -
v_call: TRBV30
j_call: TRBJ1-5
cdr3_aa: CAWRSQVSNQPQHF

d_call: -
v_call: TRBV7-9
j_call: TRBJ1-2
cdr3_aa: CASSLGGGALDGYTF

d_call: TRBD2
v_call: TRBV12-3/TRBV12-4
j_call: TRBJ2-7
cdr3_aa: CASSWGGGYEQYF

d_call: -
v_call: TRBV6-2/TRBV6-3
j_call: TRBJ2-7
cdr3_aa: CASRGTAGLDYEQYF

d_call: TRBD1
v_call: TRBV12-3/TRBV12-4
j_call: TRBJ1-3
cdr3_aa: CASSPKGQGTGNTIYF

d_call: -
v_call: TRBV20-1
j_call: TRBJ1-1
cdr3_aa: CSAKRDARVDTEAFF

d_call: -
v_call: TRBV24-1
j_call: TRBJ2-5
cdr3_aa: CATSVGGVKTQYF

d_call: -
v_call: TRBV24-1
j_call: TRBJ1-5
cdr3_aa: CATLRGRQPQHF

d_call: -
v_call: TRBV12-3/TRBV12-4
j_call: TRBJ2-2
cdr3_aa: CASSLAPGHSNTGELFF

d_call: -
v_call: TRBV6-2/TRBV6-3
j_call: TRBJ2-5
cdr3_aa: CASNERGGQETQYF

d_call: TRBD1
v_call: TRBV6-5
j_call: TRBJ1-1
cdr3_aa: CASSYGLGQTNTEAFF

d_call: -
v_call: TRBV28
j_call: TRBJ2-7
cdr3_aa: CASRHQTRGRDNYEQYF

d_call: TRBD1
v_call: TRBV6-2/TRBV6-3
j_call: TRBJ2-7
cdr3_aa: CASSYQGETLYEQYF

d_call: -
v_call: TRBV24-1
j_call: TRBJ1-1
cdr3_aa: CATKDAGTEAFF

d_call: -
v_call: TRBV6-1
j_call: TRBJ2-5
cdr3_aa: CASSEATGITNAQYF

d_call: TRBD1
v_call: TRBV3-1
j_call: TRBJ1-2
cdr3_aa: CASSPTGTGGDGYTF

d_call: -
v_call: TRBV28
j_call: TRBJ2-7
cdr3_aa: CASSLTWQRGYEQYF

d_call: -
v_call: TRBV27
j_call: TRBJ1-5
cdr3_aa: CASSLYAGLGPQHF

d_call: -
v_call: TRBV28
j_call: TRBJ2-5
cdr3_aa: CASSLPGNQETQYF

d_call: -
v_call: TRBV3-1
j_call: TRBJ1-1
cdr3_aa: CASSSQGDDEAFF

d_call: TRBD1
v_call: TRBV5-1
j_call: TRBJ2-2
cdr3_aa: CASSWWTGGKAGELFF

d_call: -
v_call: TRBV11-2
j_call: TRBJ2-7
cdr3_aa: CASSRLSSYEQYF

d_call: TRBD1
v_call: TRBV4-2
j_call: TRBJ1-1
cdr3_aa: CASSQVDREATEAFF

d_call: TRBD2
v_call: TRBV11-2
j_call: TRBJ2-3
cdr3_aa: CASSLRGGLEGTDTQYF